The T cell receptor beta chain under discussion was sequenced for a study of early T cells in non-severe SARS-CoV-2 infection (dated by TCRdb to the early 2020s). Context from the whole study: TCR sequencing used bulk RNA from unsorted whole blood, so alpha and beta chains could not be paired.

The research as a whole found: Matching against VDJdb was skewed toward anti-spike CD8 responses, likely underestimated virus-specific expansions, and missed private and CD4 specificities.

A single count supports this clonotype. No cognate antigen has been identified for it. A much larger clone is a single base away; this may be a read error. The CDR3, from cysteine to phenylalanine, totals 12 residues. Only the CDR3 DNA is retained, 36 bases long and in frame from the first base. CDR1 is given as SGHTA and CDR2 as FQGTGA, both from the germline V gene. A case-control design nested within a healthcare worker cohort in London, UK, was used, with weekly nasopharyngeal swab PCR tests and blood sampling performed. Healthcare workers were enrolled in the week of the UK lockdown, from 23 to 31 March 2020, and were followed every week for up to 16 weeks. The receptor library was made with 5' RACE. Reads for this sample came from a NextSeq 500. The TCR library protocol attached unique molecular identifiers to individual cDNA molecules to correct for sequencing error and PCR bias. Both TCR alpha and beta chains were sequenced, and tight co-correlation was observed between alpha and beta sequence abundances in each sample. The study's processing was this. V gene, J gene and CDR3 annotation of TCR sequences was performed with Decombinator V4. Expanded TCRs were defined as changing significantly between any two time points under a Poisson model with p below 0.0001. TCR abundances were normalised to the total number of TCRs sequenced in each sample and reported as counts per million. MAIT TCRs were defined by TRAV1-2 paired with TRAJ12, TRAJ20 or TRAJ33, and iNKT TCRs by TRAV10 paired with TRAJ18. VDJdb, accessed 1 November 2021, was searched for CMV, EBV and SARS-CoV-2 annotated TCRs, excluding TCRs annotated for multiple antigens. TCRdb trimmed the raw reads at Q25, called clones with MiXCR and kept productive beta chains. Entries that share a CDR3 protein sequence are merged under the most common genes and DNA. The V and J calls here are based on TCRdb, not the publication. This sample has tens of thousands of distinct CDR3 sequences in its table, and approximately 10% of those were observed once. The ten largest account for 4.2% of the sample.

The origin of this receptor is an adult who was a healthcare worker with PCR-confirmed SARS-CoV-2 infection or an uninfected control (not recorded which). This chain is built from TRBV7-3 and TRBJ2-2, with an unclear D gene assignment. The sample consisted of whole blood. The nucleotide sequence reads TGTGTCAGCAGCCGGAACACCGGGGAGCTGTTTTTT. Translated, this gives CVSSRNTGELFF.